A single sample gave rise to the 12 T cell receptor beta chains below, sequenced in a study of response to subunit inactivated influenza vaccine. Each CDR3 protein gets one entry after TCRdb re-called the RT-PCR reads with MiXCR. Here the sample spans 650,000 or so distinct CDR3 sequences, 12% to 15% being singletons. The sequences come from PBMCs from blood, collected less than 15 days before vaccination. Receptor source: a man between 45 and 60 years old who received an inactivated influenza vaccine.

The rearrangement uses TRBV5-1 and TRBJ2-7, with TRBD1 matching over 10 bases. The CDR3 sequence is 15 residues long. The J segment lost 5 bases and the V segment lost 6 bases, leaving 11 bases of the junction unmatched. Germline values: CDR1 SGHRS, CDR2 YFSETQ. The CDR3 region is CASTPAGQGSHEQYF. Here the CDR3 DNA reads TGCGCCAGCACCCCGGCGGGACAGGGGTCTCACGAGCAGTACTTC.

The V gene is TRBV9, the J gene TRBJ2-1; possibly TRBD1 or TRBD2 for D (5 bases each). The V end lost 4 bases, the J end lost 5 bases, and 10 bases lay between the germline ends. Germline values: CDR1 SGDLS, CDR2 YYNGEE. The length of the CDR3 is 13 residues. CDR3 in amino acids: CASSTGPHNEQFF. In DNA, the CDR3 is TGTGCCAGCAGCACGGGACCCCACAATGAGCAGTTCTTC.

This clonotype has more than one count but fewer than ten. The chain combines TRBV10-3 with TRBJ1-1; maybe TRBD1 (5 bases). This CDR3 comprises 12 residues. The V and J ends lost 3 bases and 12 bases respectively, with 14 bases between them. Germline values: CDR1 ENHRY, CDR2 SYGVKD. CDR3 in amino acids: CAISEQELETFF. CDR3 nucleotide sequence: TGTGCCATCAGTGAACAGGAACTAGAGACTTTCTTT.

This clonotype has just a few counts. The chain links TRBV12-3 or TRBV12-4 to TRBJ2-2, with D hard to call. The V gene lost 6 bases and the J gene lost 7 bases, with 21 bases spanning the gap. The CDR3 is 16 amino acids. This CDR3 is CASSPPAGRFGGELFF. Here the CDR3 DNA reads TGTGCCAGCAGCCCCCCCGCAGGACGATTTGGCGGGGAGCTGTTTTTT.

The gene calls are TRBV20-1 and TRBJ2-7; 7 nucleotides align to TRBD1. The CDR3 is 15 amino acids. The V and J ends lost 1 base and 1 base, in that order; junction bases with no gene match: 7. Germline-derived CDR1 and CDR2 are DFQATT and SNEGSKA (reference sequence). DNA of the CDR3: TGCAGTGCTAGAGCTAAGACAGGGAATTCCTACGAGCAGTACTTC. It encodes CSARAKTGNSYEQYF.

This chain links TRBV7-8 with TRBJ1-2, with D possibly matching TRBD1 (5 bases). Germline-derived CDR1 and CDR2 are SGHVS and FQNEAQ. V shed 5 bases and J shed 6 bases, with 13 bases lying between them. The CDR3 has 13 residues. CDR3 region: CASSPRVGHGYTF. CDR3 bases: TGTGCCAGCAGCCCCAGGGTGGGACATGGCTACACCTTC.

There are many counts of this clonotype. This chain joins TRBV6-1 and TRBJ1-6; no definite D call. CDR1 is MNHNS and CDR2 is SASEGT in the germline V gene. V lost 10 bases to trimming and J lost 7 bases, with 14 bases between them. The CDR3 consists of 13 residues. The CDR3 here is CATAIAVNSPLHF. CDR3 bases: TGTGCCACTGCGATCGCGGTAAATTCACCCCTCCACTTT.

Many counts were recorded for this clonotype. The rearrangement links TRBV11-2 to TRBJ2-7; 8 bases line up with TRBD2. V shed 7 bases and J 3 bases; nucleotides not matched to a gene: 5. The V gene's germline CDR1 is SGHAT and CDR2 FQNNGV. The CDR3 length is 13 residues. The CDR3 loop is CASTLSGSYEQYF. The CDR3 DNA follows: TGTGCCAGCACCCTCAGCGGGAGCTACGAGCAGTACTTC. Using reference TRBV11-2 and TRBJ2-7 for the parts outside the CDR3, the full variable domain is EAGVAQSPRYKIIEKRQSVAFWCNPISGHATLYWYQQILGQGPKLLIQFQNNGVVDDSQLPKDRFSAERLKGVDSTLKIQPAKLEDSAVYLCASTLSGSYEQYFGPGTRLTVT.

This clonotype was recorded at least ten times. V is TRBV18 and J is TRBJ1-4, with D perhaps TRBD1 (5 bases). V was cut by 4 bases and J by 5 bases, with 11 bases left in between. Germline V lookup: CDR1 KGHSH, CDR2 LQKENI. The CDR3 spans 14 residues. The chain's CDR3 is CASSLRQKNEKLFF. The CDR3 DNA follows: TGTGCCAGCTCACTAAGACAGAAAAATGAAAAACTGTTTTTT.

This clonotype was seen many times. V is TRBV6-1 and J is TRBJ2-5; 11 nucleotides align to TRBD1. The CDR3 contains 15 residues. The germline V gene has CDR1 MNHNS and CDR2 SASEGT. V shed 4 bases, J shed 7 bases, and the junction held 8 bases outside the gene matches. The CDR3 loop is CASSGGTGGKMTQYF. In DNA form, the CDR3 reads TGTGCCAGCAGTGGAGGGACAGGGGGGAAGATGACCCAGTACTTC.

This chain connects TRBV4-2 to TRBJ1-1; possibly TRBD1 for D (5 bases). Deletions cut 1 base from V and 1 base from J, with 10 bases between. Germline V gives CDR1 LGHNA, CDR2 YNFKEQ. This CDR3 comprises 15 residues. CDR3 sequence (DNA): TGTGCCAGCAGCCAAGCTTCAGGGACGAACACTGAAGCTTTCTTT. This sequence encodes CASSQASGTNTEAFF.

The chain uses TRBV12-3 or TRBV12-4 and TRBJ2-4; D gene ambiguous. Trimming removed 3 bases from V and 13 bases from J, with 13 bases in between. The CDR3 runs to 12 residues. CDR3 protein: CASSFWQAPQYF. CDR3 sequence (DNA): TGTGCCAGCAGTTTCTGGCAGGCCCCACAGTACTTC.